The entry that follows covers one T cell receptor beta chain sequence. This clonotype appeared a few times. The antigen it binds to is not known. Base qualities are missing; no much larger clone stands one base away. This specimen belongs to a study of molecular identifiers for immune sequencing clone quantification (dated by TCRdb to about 2018). Turning to the overall study: For a replicate experiment, RNA from roughly 20,000 or 100,000 naive CD8 T cells was divided into five aliquots, of which four were sequenced. This methods study benchmarked molecular-identifier clustering-based TCR repertoire sequencing (MIDCIRS) and TCR RNA copy counting, using CD8 T cells to do so. Results and caveats for the whole study, not just this receptor: Modeling gave about three recovered TCR RNA copies per cell versus approximately 11 by digital PCR, implying approximately 30% capture efficiency. In CMV-specific effector cells, clones with more than 20 RNA copies contained over 98% of molecules, whereas in naive cells such clones contained under 1% of molecules. The sizes of highly expanded clones could end up underestimated when identical TCR molecules share a barcode. The naive libraries included spiked-in Jurkat TCR RNA (fewer than eleven copies' worth), and this Jurkat TCR RNA is not part of the donor repertoire. Without barcode sub-clustering, chimeric consensus sequences inflated TCR diversity; chimeras reached as high as 47%. A single cell's worth of spiked-in Jurkat TCR RNA was reported detectable even among one million naive CD8 T cells.

Libraries of naive CD8 T cells were generated from roughly 21,000 to 960,000 sorted cells, with 10%, 30% or 50% of the purified RNA used. Naive CD8 T cells were FACS-sorted as CD8+CD4-CCR7+CD45RA+ on a BD FACSAria II into RLT Plus buffer. To test detection sensitivity, Jurkat RNA equal to about nine TCR copies was added to samples of about 19,000-1,100,000 naive CD8 T cells. Enrichment of CD8 T cells was performed with RosetteSep CD8+ T Cell Enrichment Cocktail and Ficoll-Paque, after which ACK red cell lysis was carried out. Libraries came from PCR. The run used an Illumina HiSeq 4000. Bulk TCR libraries were prepared as previously described, using TCR primers listed in Table S5. Total RNA was purified with the Qiagen AllPrep DNA/RNA kit. Before analysis, reads from multiple sequencing runs of the same library were pooled. The paper's processing steps were these. Reads were retained only if an exact TCR constant sequence was present, and the retained reads were trimmed to 150 nt and grouped according to their 12-nt molecular barcodes. Reads inside each barcode group were sub-clustered using a 15% Levenshtein threshold, and a quality-weighted consensus sequence was constructed for each RNA molecule. Non-functional sequences were filtered out, along with any lower-count sequence sitting one edit away from another sequence. Based on a fit of two negative binomial distributions, barcode sub-clusters having less than 20% of the maximum read count were discarded. TCRdb reran the public reads through fastp at Q25 and MiXCR, keeping productive beta chains. CDR3 protein sequences are deduplicated, and each keeps its most common genes and DNA. The V and J calls were determined by TCRdb, not by the authors. A total of approximately 500,000 distinct CDR3 sequences appear in this sample, about 21% of them only once. Clones ranked in the top ten supply about 0.8% of the sample.

Relative to germline, V is 6 bases shorter and J is 2 bases shorter, with 17 bases between their ends. CDR1 and CDR2 are read off the germline V gene (reference sequence) as LNHDA and SQIVND. The CDR3 spans 15 residues, from the cysteine through the phenylalanine. The read is trimmed to its CDR3 DNA, 45 bases read in frame from base 1. This chain is built from TRBV19 and TRBJ2-7, and possibly TRBD2, on 5 matching bases. This TCR derives from a human donor in good health. Some libraries in this study had Jurkat cell RNA spiked in. The material sequenced was naive CD8+ T cells from blood, with Jurkat cell RNA spiked in. The label giving this sample's cell subset or site can be read as: FACS-sorted CD8+CD4-CCR7+CD45RA+ naive T cells. The CDR3 protein sequence reads: CASSPILRGTYEQYF. Read as DNA, the sequence is TGTGCCAGTAGCCCGATCCTCCGGGGAACCTACGAGCAGTACTTC.